Each of the 18 T cell receptor beta chains below was sequenced from the same sample in a study of T cell repertoires in cytomegalovirus infection. TCRdb analysed the reads with MiXCR anew, one entry per CDR3 protein. The table includes roughly 200,000 distinct CDR3 sequences, about a sixth detected once. The specimen was CD8+ T cells from PBMCs. These receptors were obtained from a human donor in good health (CMV status not recorded). Some clones in this sample may be carry-over from other donors' samples.

The rearrangement joins TRBV7-6 to TRBJ2-5; TRBD2 agrees at 8 bases. The V gene end was trimmed by 0 bases and the J gene end by 4 bases; junction bases not matched to a gene: 7. Per the germline V gene, CDR1 is SGHVS and CDR2 is FNYEAQ. This CDR3 comprises 16 residues. The CDR3 region is CASSLAGSGEGETQYF. The CDR3 DNA reads as TGTGCCAGCAGCTTAGCGGGTAGCGGGGAAGGAGAGACCCAGTACTTC. Complete variable domain (other parts from reference TRBV7-6 and TRBJ2-5): GAGVSQSPRYKVTKRGQDVALRCDPISGHVSLYWYRQALGQGPEFLTYFNYEAQQDKSGLPNDRFSAERPEGSISTLTIQRTEQRDSAMYRCASSLAGSGEGETQYFGPGTRLLVL.

A few counts support this clonotype. The chain has TRBV4-3 and TRBJ2-7, with 12 bases matching TRBD2. Germline-derived CDR1 and CDR2 are LGHNA and YSLEER. The CDR3 covers 16 residues. J was trimmed by 3 bases and V by 1 base; bases with no gene match: 4. For the CDR3, the DNA is TGCGCCAGCAGCCAAGGGGCTAGCGGGGGGGTCTACGAGCAGTACTTC. Residues: CASSQGASGGVYEQYF.

Only a few counts were recorded for this clonotype. This rearrangement joins TRBV7-9 to TRBJ2-1; D gene ambiguous. CDR3 length: 14 residues. Per germline, CDR1 SEHNR and CDR2 FQNEAQ (reference sequence). The V and J ends lost 5 bases and 3 bases respectively, with 11 bases between them. The CDR3 DNA is TGTGCCAGCAGCCCCGAGGCGGTCTACAATGAGCAGTTCTTC. Its translation: CASSPEAVYNEQFF.

This clonotype came up a few times. The chain employs TRBV6-2 or TRBV6-3 and TRBJ1-1; D may be TRBD1 (5 bases). Trimming removed 0 bases at V and 6 bases at J, with 11 bases between. The CDR3 consists of 14 residues. The germline CDR1 and CDR2 sequences are MNHEY and SVGEGT. Here the CDR3 DNA reads TGTGCCAGCAGTTACTCCGGGGCCCGCCCTGAAGCTTTCTTT. It yields the protein CASSYSGARPEAFF.

This clonotype was observed a handful of times. The V and J genes are TRBV6-5 and TRBJ2-3; D perhaps matches TRBD1 (6 bases). Germline V gene sequence: CDR1 MNHEY, CDR2 SVGAGI. Trimming cost V 4 bases and J 6 bases, with 23 bases left between them. The CDR3 is made up of 17 amino acids. CDR3 bases: TGTGCCAGCAGTTCCCACCGGACAGCTTTTAGAAGCGATACGCAGTATTTT. Its protein is CASSSHRTAFRSDTQYF.

This clonotype came up a few times. The chain joins TRBV30 to TRBJ1-1; D is unresolved. The CDR3 runs 13 residues. Germline V gene sequence: CDR1 GTSNPN, CDR2 SVGIG (reference sequence). The V gene lost 2 bases and the J gene lost 1 base, with 8 bases spanning the gap. The CDR3 bases are TGTGCCTGGAGTTGGCAGTCGAACACTGAAGCTTTCTTT. Protein product: CAWSWQSNTEAFF.

The V gene is TRBV7-9, the J gene TRBJ1-2, with D tentatively TRBD1 (5 bases). The germline V gene encodes CDR1 SEHNR and CDR2 FQNEAQ (reference sequence). V lost 5 bases, J lost 4 bases, and 14 bases lay in between. This CDR3 comprises 14 residues. The CDR3 is CASSPTQGIYGYTF. Written as DNA, the CDR3 is TGTGCCAGCAGCCCCACGCAGGGCATCTATGGCTACACCTTC.

The V call is TRBV4-1, the J call TRBJ1-2; the D gene is possibly TRBD1 (5 bases). CDR1 and CDR2 from the germline V gene are MGHRA and YSYEKL. The V end was cut by 3 bases, the J end by 4 bases, with 15 bases between. The CDR3 length is 15 residues. In DNA form, the CDR3 reads TGCGCCAGCAGCCAGAGGGGCACAGATCCCTATGGCTACACCTTC. It is translated as CASSQRGTDPYGYTF.

The chain employs TRBV7-9 and TRBJ1-1, with a possible D match to TRBD1 (5 bases). Germline CDR1 reads SEHNR; CDR2 reads FQNEAQ (reference sequence). The CDR3 length is 11 residues. V shed 5 bases and J shed 6 bases, with 7 bases lying between them. The CDR3 region is CASSPGSEAFF. The CDR3 bases are TGTGCCAGCAGCCCAGGGTCTGAAGCTTTCTTT.

This clonotype is deemed medium-sized (0.01 to 0.1%). This rearrangement joins TRBV7-9 to TRBJ1-6; 7 bases agree with TRBD1. CDR1 and CDR2 (germline): SEHNR, FQNEAQ (reference sequence). Trimming at V came to 4 bases and at J to 10 bases, leaving 16 bases not matched to a gene. The CDR3 extends over 17 amino acids. CDR3 nucleotide sequence: TGTGCCAGCAGCTCCCACGATAAGACAGGGTCGGGATCACCCCTCCACTTT. Translating it yields CASSSHDKTGSGSPLHF. Using reference TRBV7-9 and TRBJ1-6 for the parts outside the CDR3, the full variable domain is DTGVSQNPRHKITKRGQNVTFRCDPISEHNRLYWYRQTLGQGPEFLTYFQNEAQLEKSRLLSDRFSAERPKGSFSTLEIQRTEQGDSAMYLCASSSHDKTGSGSPLHFGNGTRLTVT.

A remark on this clonotype: One end of the junction fails to match germline, which may point to a read error. The chain links TRBV7-2 to TRBJ1-4; unclear D gene. The V gene's germline CDR1 is SGHTA and CDR2 FQGNSA. The CDR3 is 16 amino acids. The CDR3: CACSFTSRSIIGELFF. CDR3 coding DNA: TGTGCCTGCAGCTTCACGAGCAGGTCTATTATCGGGGAACTGTTTTTT. Full variable domain (outside the CDR3, taken from reference TRBV7-2 and TRBJ1-4): GAGVSQSPSNKVTEKGKDVELRCDPISGHTALYWYRQSLGQGLEFLIYFQGNSAPDKSGLPSDRFSAERTGGSVSTLTIQRTQQEDSAVYLCACSFTSRSIIGELFFGSGTQLSVL.

This clonotype turned up a few times. The chain uses TRBV7-2 and TRBJ2-5; TRBD1 aligns across 8 bases. The junction had 7 bases not matched to a gene; V was cut back by 3 bases and J by 4 bases. The CDR3 totals 15 residues. Germline CDR1 reads SGHTA; CDR2 reads FQGNSA. The CDR3 DNA reads as TGTGCCAGCAGCTTTGGACAGGGAGGAGTAGAGACCCAGTACTTC. Its translation: CASSFGQGGVETQYF.

In its sample, this clonotype was seen a few times. The chain uses TRBV7-2 and TRBJ2-7; 10 bases are shared with TRBD2. The CDR3 extends over 14 amino acids. V dropped 5 bases and J dropped 3; count of bases not matched to a gene: 4. Germline CDR1 is SGHTA and CDR2 is FQGNSA. The CDR3 sequence: CASSPRTSGYEQYF. The CDR3 bases are TGTGCCAGCAGCCCCCGGACTAGCGGCTACGAGCAGTACTTC.

CDR3 sequence reads: CSVEGGPAEAFF. CDR3 nucleotide sequence: TGCAGCGTTGAGGGGGGACCGGCTGAAGCTTTCTTT. This chain links TRBV29-1 with TRBJ1-1; D might be TRBD1 (5 bases). The CDR3 is 12 residues long. V lost 3 bases to trimming and J lost 6 bases, with 11 bases between them. CDR1 and CDR2 from the germline V gene are SQVTM and ANQGSEA.

CDR3 sequence: CAIPQGTYGYTF. DNA for the CDR3: TGTGCCATCCCTCAGGGGACCTATGGCTACACCTTC. V is TRBV10-3 and J is TRBJ1-2; TRBD1 is a possible D gene (6 bases). Trimming pared 8 bases from V and 4 bases from J, leaving 11 bases between. Germline CDR1 is ENHRY and CDR2 is SYGVKD. The CDR3 runs to 12 residues.

The gene calls are TRBV28 and TRBJ1-2, with unresolved D. Trimming took off 2 bases at V and 1 base at J, with 5 bases between the two ends. This CDR3 contains 13 residues. Germline V gene data show CDR1 as MDHEN and CDR2 as SYDVKM. The CDR3 region is CASSLGSNYGYTF. The CDR3 DNA is TGTGCCAGCAGTTTAGGCAGTAACTATGGCTACACCTTC.

This clonotype occurred a few times. V is TRBV19 and J is TRBJ1-1, with D possibly being TRBD1 (6 bases). The CDR3 is 14 residues long. Trimming pared 8 bases from V and 5 bases from J, leaving 18 bases between. The V gene's germline CDR1 is LNHDA and CDR2 SQIVND (reference sequence). The CDR3 loop reads CASSVGHPSTEAFF. CDR3 DNA sequence: TGTGCCAGTTCGGTGGGACACCCCTCGACTGAAGCTTTCTTT.

A few counts support this clonotype. The chain carries TRBV7-8 and TRBJ1-1; no firm D call. Germline CDR1 and CDR2: SGHVS and FQNEAQ. The CDR3 sequence is 12 residues long. The V end lost 5 bases, the J end lost 7 bases, and 11 bases lay between the germline ends. This CDR3 is CASSPLGGEAFF. The CDR3 coding sequence is TGTGCCAGCAGCCCCCTGGGCGGTGAAGCTTTCTTT.